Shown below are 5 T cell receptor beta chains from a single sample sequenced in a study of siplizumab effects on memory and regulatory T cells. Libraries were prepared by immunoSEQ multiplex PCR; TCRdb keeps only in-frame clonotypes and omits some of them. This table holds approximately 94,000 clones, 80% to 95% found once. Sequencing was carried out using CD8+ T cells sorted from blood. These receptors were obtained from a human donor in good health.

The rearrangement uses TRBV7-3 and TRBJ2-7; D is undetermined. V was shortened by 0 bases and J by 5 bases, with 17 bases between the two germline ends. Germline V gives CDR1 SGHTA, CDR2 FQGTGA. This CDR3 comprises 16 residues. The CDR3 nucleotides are TGTGCCAGCAGCTTAACAGGGCAGGTGGGTTTTGACGAGCAGTACTTC. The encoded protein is CASSLTGQVGFDEQYF. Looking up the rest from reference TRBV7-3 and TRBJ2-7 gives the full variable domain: GAGVSQTPSNKVTEKGKYVELRCDPISGHTALYWYRQSLGQGPEFLIYFQGTGAADDSGLPNDRFFAVRPEGSVSTLKIQRTERGDSAVYLCASSLTGQVGFDEQYFGPGTRLTVT.

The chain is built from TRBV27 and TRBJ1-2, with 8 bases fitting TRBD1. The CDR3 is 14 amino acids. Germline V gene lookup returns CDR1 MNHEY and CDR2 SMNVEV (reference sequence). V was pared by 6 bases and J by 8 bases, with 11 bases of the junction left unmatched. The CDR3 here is CASRQTGQEYGYTF. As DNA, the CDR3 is TGTGCCAGCAGACAGACGGGACAGGAGTACGGCTACACCTTC.

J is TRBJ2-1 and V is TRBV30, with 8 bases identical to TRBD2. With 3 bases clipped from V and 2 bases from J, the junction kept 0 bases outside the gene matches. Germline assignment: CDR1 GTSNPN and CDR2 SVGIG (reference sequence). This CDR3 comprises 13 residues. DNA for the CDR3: TGTGCCTGGAGCGGGGGGGCCTACAATGAGCAGTTCTTC. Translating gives CAWSGGAYNEQFF.

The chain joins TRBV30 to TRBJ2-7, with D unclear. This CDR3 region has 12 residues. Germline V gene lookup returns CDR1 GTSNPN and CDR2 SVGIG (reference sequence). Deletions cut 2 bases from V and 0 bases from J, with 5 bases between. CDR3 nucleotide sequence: TGTGCCTGGAGTCCGGGCTCCTACGAGCAGTACTTC. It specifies CAWSPGSYEQYF.

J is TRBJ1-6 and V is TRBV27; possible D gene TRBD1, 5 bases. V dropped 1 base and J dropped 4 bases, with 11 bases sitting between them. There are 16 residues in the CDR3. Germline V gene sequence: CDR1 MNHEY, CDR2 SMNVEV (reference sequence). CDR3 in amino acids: CASSLWQGPYNSPLHF. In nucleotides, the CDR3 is TGTGCCAGCAGTTTATGGCAGGGACCATATAATTCACCCCTCCACTTT.